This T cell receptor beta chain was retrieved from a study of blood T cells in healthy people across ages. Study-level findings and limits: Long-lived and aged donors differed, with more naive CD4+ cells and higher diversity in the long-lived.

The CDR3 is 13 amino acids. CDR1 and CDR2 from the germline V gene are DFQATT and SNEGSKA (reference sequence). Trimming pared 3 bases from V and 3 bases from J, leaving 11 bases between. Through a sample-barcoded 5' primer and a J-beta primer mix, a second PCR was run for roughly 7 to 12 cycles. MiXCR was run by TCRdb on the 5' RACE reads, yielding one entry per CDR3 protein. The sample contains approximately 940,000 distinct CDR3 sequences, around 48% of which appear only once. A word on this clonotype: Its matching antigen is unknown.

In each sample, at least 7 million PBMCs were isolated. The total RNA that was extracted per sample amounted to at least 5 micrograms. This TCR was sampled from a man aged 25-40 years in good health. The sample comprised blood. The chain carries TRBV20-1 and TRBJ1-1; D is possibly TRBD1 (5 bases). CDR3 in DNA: TGCAGTGCTAGGAGGGGTATTTACACTGAAGCTTTCTTT. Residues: CSARRGIYTEAFF.